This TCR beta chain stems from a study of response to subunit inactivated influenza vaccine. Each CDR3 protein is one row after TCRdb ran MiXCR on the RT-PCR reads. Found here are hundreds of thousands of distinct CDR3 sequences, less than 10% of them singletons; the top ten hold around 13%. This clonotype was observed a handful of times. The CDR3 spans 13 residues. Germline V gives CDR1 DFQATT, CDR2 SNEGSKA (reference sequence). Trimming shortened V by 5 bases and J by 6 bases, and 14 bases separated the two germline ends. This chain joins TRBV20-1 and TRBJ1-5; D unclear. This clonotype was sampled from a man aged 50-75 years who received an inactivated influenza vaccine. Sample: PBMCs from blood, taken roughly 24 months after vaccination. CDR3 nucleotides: TGCAGTGCTTCCTCAAGTGGAGTTCAGCCCCAGCATTTT. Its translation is CSASSSGVQPQHF.